The T cell receptor (beta chain) under discussion was sequenced for a study of spatial heterogeneity in lung cancer. In the library, each TCR cDNA molecule bore its own unique molecular identifier. MiXCR was run by TCRdb on the 5' RACE reads, yielding one entry per CDR3 protein. The data show over 50,000 distinct CDR3 sequences, about 6.3% seen once. Time point here: sample taken at primary tumor resection. Samples were obtained from some 70 donors, all untreated early-stage non-small cell lung cancer patients. Tumor, nontumor lung or frozen PBMC supplied whole RNA, sequenced without sorting. After removal of 6 bases from V and 7 bases from J, the junction contained 6 bases not matched to a gene. The length of the CDR3 is 14 residues. Germline CDR1 and CDR2: SGHDN and FVKESK.

The source of this sequence is a female donor with early-stage non-small cell lung cancer. The V and J genes are TRBV14 and TRBJ2-6, with TRBD2 matching 7 bases. Here the sequenced sample was PBMCs, taken at surgery. The chain's CDR3 is CASRLSGGANVLTF. CDR3 coding DNA: TGTGCCAGCAGACTTTCGGGAGGCGCCAACGTCCTGACTTTC. The full variable domain, with the rest looked up from reference TRBV14 and TRBJ2-6, is EAGVTQFPSHSVIEKGQTVTLRCDPISGHDNLYWYRRVMGKEIKFLLHFVKESKQDESGMPNNRFLAERTGGTYSTLKVQPAELEDSGVYFCASRLSGGANVLTFGAGSRLTVL.